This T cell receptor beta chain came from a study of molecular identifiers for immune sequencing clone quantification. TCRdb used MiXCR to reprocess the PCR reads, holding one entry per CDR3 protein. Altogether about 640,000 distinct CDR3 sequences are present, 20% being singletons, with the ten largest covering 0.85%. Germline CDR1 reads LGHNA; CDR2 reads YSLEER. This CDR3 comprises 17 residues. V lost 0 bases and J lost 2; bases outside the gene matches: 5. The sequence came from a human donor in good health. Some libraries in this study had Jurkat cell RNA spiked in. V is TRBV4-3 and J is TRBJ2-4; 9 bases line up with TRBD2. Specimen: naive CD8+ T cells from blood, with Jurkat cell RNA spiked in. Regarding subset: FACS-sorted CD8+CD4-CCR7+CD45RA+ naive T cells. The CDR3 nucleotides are TGCGCCAGCAGCCAAGATGGGGCGGGGGGGCCCAAAAACATTCAGTACTTC. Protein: CASSQDGAGGPKNIQYF.